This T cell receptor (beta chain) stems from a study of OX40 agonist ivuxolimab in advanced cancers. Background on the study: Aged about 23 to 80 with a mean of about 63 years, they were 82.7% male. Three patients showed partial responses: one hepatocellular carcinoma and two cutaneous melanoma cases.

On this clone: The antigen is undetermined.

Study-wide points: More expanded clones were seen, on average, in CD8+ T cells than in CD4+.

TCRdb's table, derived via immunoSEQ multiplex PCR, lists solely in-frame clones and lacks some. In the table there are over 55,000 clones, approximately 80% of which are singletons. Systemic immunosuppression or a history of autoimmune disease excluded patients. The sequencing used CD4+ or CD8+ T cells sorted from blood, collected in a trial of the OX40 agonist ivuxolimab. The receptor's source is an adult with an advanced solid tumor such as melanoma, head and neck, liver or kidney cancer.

CDR3 sequence reads: CASSTSPGQGLGYEQYF. The CDR3 bases are TGTGCCAGTAGTACGTCCCCGGGACAGGGTTTGGGCTACGAGCAGTACTTC. The chain carries TRBV19 and TRBJ2-7; TRBD1 matches at 9 bases. The CDR3 consists of 17 residues. V was pared by 4 bases and J by 3 bases, with 13 bases of the junction left unmatched. The V gene's germline CDR1 is LNHDA and CDR2 SQIVND (reference sequence). Filled out from reference TRBV19 and TRBJ2-7, the complete variable domain reads DGGITQSPKYLFRKEGQNVTLSCEQNLNHDAMYWYRQDPGQGLRLIYYSQIVNDFQKGDIAEGYSVSREKKESFPLTVTSAQKNPTAFYLCASSTSPGQGLGYEQYFGPGTRLTVT.